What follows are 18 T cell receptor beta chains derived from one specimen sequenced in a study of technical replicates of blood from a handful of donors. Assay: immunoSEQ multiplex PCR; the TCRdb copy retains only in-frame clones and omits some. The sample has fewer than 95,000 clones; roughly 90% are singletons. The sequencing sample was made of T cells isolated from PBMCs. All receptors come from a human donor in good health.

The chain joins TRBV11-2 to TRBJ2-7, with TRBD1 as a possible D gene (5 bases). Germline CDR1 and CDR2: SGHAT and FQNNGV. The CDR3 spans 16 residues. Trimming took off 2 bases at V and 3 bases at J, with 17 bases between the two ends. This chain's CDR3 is CASSLKIGPGYYEQYF. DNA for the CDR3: TGTGCCAGCAGCTTAAAGATCGGGCCAGGGTACTACGAGCAGTACTTC.

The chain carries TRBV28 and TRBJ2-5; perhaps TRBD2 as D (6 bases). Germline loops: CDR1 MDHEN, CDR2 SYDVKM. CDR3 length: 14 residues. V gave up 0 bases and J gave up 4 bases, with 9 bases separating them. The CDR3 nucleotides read TGTGCCAGCAGTTTATGGGAGGGCGGAGAGACCCAGTACTTC. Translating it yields CASSLWEGGETQYF.

The CDR3 DNA follows: TGTGCCAGCAGTTTGGGCAGGGGGCTAGGAGAGACCCAGTACTTC. It translates to CASSLGRGLGETQYF. This chain uses TRBV7-3 with TRBJ2-5, with 8 bases matching TRBD1. CDR1 is SGHTA and CDR2 is FQGTGA in the germline V gene. This CDR3 is built from 15 residues. The ends lost 6 bases at V and 4 bases at J; junction bases unmatched: 10.

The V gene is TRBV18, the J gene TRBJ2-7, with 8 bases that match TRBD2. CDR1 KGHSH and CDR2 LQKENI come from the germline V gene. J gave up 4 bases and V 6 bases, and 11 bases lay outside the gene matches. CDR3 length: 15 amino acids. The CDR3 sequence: CASSHPEAGAYEQYF. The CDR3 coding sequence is TGTGCCAGCTCCCATCCTGAAGCGGGGGCATACGAGCAGTACTTC.

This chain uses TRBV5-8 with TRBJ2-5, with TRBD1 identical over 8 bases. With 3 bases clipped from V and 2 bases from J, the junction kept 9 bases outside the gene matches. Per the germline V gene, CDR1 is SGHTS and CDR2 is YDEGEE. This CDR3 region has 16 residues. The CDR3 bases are TGTGCCAGCAGCTACCTTAGGGGACAGGTGCAAGAGACCCAGTACTTC. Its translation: CASSYLRGQVQETQYF.

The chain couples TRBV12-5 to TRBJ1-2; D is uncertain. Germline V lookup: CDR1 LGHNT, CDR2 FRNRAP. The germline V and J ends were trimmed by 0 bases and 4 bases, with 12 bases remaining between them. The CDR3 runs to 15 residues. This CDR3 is CASGLVVGGPYGYTF. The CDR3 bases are TGTGCTAGTGGTTTGGTCGTCGGCGGCCCCTATGGCTACACCTTC.

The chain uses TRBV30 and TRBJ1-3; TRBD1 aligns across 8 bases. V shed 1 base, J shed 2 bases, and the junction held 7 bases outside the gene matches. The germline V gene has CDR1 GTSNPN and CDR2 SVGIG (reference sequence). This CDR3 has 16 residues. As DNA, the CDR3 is TGTGCCTGGAGTGCGGGGACAGGTACCGCTGGAAACACCATATATTTT. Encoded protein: CAWSAGTGTAGNTIYF. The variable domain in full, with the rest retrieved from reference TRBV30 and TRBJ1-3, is SQTIHQWPATLVQPVGSPLSLECTVEGTSNPNLYWYRQAAGRGLQLLFYSVGIGQISSEVPQNLSASRPQDRQFILSSKKLLLSDSGFYLCAWSAGTGTAGNTIYFGEGSWLTVV.

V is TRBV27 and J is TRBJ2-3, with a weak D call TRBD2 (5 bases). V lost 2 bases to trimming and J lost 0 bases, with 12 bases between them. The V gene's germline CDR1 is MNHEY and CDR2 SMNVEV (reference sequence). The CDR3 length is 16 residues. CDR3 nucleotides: TGTGCCAGCAGTTTAGATCGGGGTAGTAGCACAGATACGCAGTATTTT. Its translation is CASSLDRGSSTDTQYF.

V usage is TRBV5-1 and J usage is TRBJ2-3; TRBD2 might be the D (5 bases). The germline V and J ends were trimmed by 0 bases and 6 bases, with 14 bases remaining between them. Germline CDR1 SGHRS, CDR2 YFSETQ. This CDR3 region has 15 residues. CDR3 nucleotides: TGCGCCAGCAGCTTGGGTCTGCGCGGGTTGGATACGCAGTATTTT. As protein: CASSLGLRGLDTQYF.

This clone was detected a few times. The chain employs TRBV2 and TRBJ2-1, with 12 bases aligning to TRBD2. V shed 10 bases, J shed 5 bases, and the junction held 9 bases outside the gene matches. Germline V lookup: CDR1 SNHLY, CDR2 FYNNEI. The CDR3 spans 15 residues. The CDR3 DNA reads TGTGCCACCCGAGGACTAGCGGGGACCGACAATGAGCAGTTCTTC. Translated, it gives CATRGLAGTDNEQFF.

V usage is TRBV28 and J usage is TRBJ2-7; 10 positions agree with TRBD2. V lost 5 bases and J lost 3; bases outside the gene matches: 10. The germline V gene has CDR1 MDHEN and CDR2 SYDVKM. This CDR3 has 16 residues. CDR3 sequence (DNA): TGTGCCAGCAGTAAACCCCGGACTAGCGGCAACTACGAGCAGTACTTC. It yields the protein CASSKPRTSGNYEQYF.

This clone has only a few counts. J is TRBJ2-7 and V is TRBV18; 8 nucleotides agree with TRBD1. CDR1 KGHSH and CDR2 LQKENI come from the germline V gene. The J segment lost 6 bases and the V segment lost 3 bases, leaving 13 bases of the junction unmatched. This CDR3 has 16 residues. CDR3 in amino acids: CASSPWEQGARSEQYF. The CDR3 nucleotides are TGTGCCAGCTCACCCTGGGAGCAGGGGGCGCGAAGCGAGCAGTACTTC.

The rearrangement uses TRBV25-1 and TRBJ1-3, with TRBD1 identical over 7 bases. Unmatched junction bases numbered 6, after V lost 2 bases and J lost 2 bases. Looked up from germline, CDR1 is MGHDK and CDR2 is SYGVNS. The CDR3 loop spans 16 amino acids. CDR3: CASSEGLTGTGNTIYF. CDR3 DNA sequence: TGTGCCAGCAGTGAAGGACTGACAGGGACTGGAAACACCATATATTTT.

CDR3 protein: CASSPGVPQMNTEAFF. The CDR3, as DNA: TGTGCCAGCAGCCCAGGGGTTCCCCAAATGAACACTGAAGCTTTCTTT. V usage is TRBV28 and J usage is TRBJ1-1; the D gene is possibly TRBD1 (6 bases). The CDR3 is 16 amino acids. From germline, CDR1 is MDHEN and CDR2 SYDVKM. Between the trimmed V and J ends, which lost 6 bases and 0 bases, there was a span of 17 bases. Based on the CDR3 plus reference TRBV28 and TRBJ1-1, the full variable domain is DVKVTQSSRYLVKRTGEKVFLECVQDMDHENMFWYRQDPGLGLRLIYFSYDVKMKEKGDIPEGYSVSREKKERFSLILESASTNQTSMYLCASSPGVPQMNTEAFFGQGTRLTVV.

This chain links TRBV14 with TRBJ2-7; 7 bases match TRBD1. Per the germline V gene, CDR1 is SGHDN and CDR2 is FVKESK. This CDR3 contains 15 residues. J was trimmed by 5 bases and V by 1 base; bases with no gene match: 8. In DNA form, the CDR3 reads TGTGCCAGCAGCCAAGTAGGGGGCGAGGGGCACGAGCAGTACTTC. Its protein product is CASSQVGGEGHEQYF.

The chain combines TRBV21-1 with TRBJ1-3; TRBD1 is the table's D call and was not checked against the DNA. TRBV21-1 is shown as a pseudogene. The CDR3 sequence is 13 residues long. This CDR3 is CASGDSTGNTIYF. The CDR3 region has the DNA TGTGCCAGCGGGGACAGCACTGGAAACACCATATATTTT.

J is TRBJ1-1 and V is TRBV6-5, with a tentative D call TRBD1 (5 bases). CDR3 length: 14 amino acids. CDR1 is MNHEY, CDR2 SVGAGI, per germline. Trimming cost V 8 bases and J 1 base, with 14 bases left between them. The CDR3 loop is CASGHPLRNTEAFF. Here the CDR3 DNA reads TGTGCCAGCGGACACCCTCTCAGGAACACTGAAGCTTTCTTT.

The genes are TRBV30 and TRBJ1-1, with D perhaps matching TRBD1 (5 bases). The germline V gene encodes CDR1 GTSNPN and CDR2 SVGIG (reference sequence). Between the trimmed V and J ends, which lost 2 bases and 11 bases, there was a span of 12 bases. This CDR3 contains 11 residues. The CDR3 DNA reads TGTGCCTGGAGTCAGGGAGGAACTGCTTTCTTT. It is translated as CAWSQGGTAFF.